The source of this T cell receptor (beta chain) is a study of blood T cell repertoires in COVID-19. Study-wide context: Samples came from the United States, Italy and Spain, spanning acute and convalescent COVID-19. The analysed material was cDNA or gDNA that came from T cells, B-cell-depleted T cells, or PBMCs.

As to this clone: The same CDR3 arises from other DNA sequences in this sample as well.

Source study methods: By means of reference gene primer amplification, nucleated cell counts were estimated. Produced via immunoSEQ multiplex PCR; TCRdb's table is partial and in-frame only. That table supplies the V and J calls and clone size; D and trimming were determined from the DNA. This table has under 80,000 clones, approximately 79% appearing once. V shed 5 bases, J shed 3 bases, and the junction held 8 bases outside the gene matches. Germline CDR1 is MNHEY and CDR2 is SMNVEV (reference sequence). There are 15 residues in the CDR3. The chain is built from TRBV27 and TRBJ2-3; 7 bases line up with TRBD2. The specimen sequenced was peripheral blood. This TCR was recovered from a human donor in a cohort sampled during active COVID-19. The CDR3 protein is CASSLSGLGTDTQYF. DNA of the CDR3: TGTGCCAGCAGTCTTAGCGGGCTCGGGACAGATACGCAGTATTTT.